This entry concerns a single TCR beta chain. The germline gives CDR1 SEHNR, CDR2 FQNEAQ (reference sequence). V was clipped by 7 bases and J by 5 bases, with 21 bases between them. The CDR3 has 16 amino acids. This specimen comes from a study of shared clonotypes between healthy human individuals. Measured with immunoSEQ multiplex PCR; TCRdb has only the in-frame clones, and not every one. The table has about 2.4 million clones, 80% to 95% seen once. The receptor's source is a man between 18 and 29 years old in good health. Some clones in this sample may be carry-over from other donors' samples. The gene calls are TRBV7-9 and TRBJ2-1; TRBD2 might be the D (7 bases). The specimen was naive CD4+ T cells from PBMCs. Noted subset: CD45RA+ positively selected. The CDR3 spells CASNNWGREINNEQFF. The CDR3 coding sequence is TGTGCCAGCAACAACTGGGGGCGGGAGATTAACAATGAGCAGTTCTTC.